This is a list of T cell receptor beta chains from one sample in a study of blood T cell repertoires in COVID-19. Data came from immunoSEQ multiplex PCR; TCRdb stores just in-frame clones and leaves some out. Among fewer than 110,000 clones listed, roughly 90% were seen once. The source material was peripheral blood. Receptors originate from a woman aged 60-70 years with acute or convalescent COVID-19. Both conserved end residues are trimmed from each CDR3. The order of the fields is CDR3 protein, J gene, V gene.

ASSDVGGRNEQY	TRBJ2-7	TRBV6-1
ATSSHSGSEQY	TRBJ2-7	TRBV15
ASSLVGTGGGYT	TRBJ1-2	TRBV5-4
ATSGTAPTDTQY	TRBJ2-3	TRBV24-1
ASSVIRLAGGTDTQY	TRBJ2-3	TRBV19
ASSPGQGPNYGYT	TRBJ1-2	TRBV18
ASSIVGRTVNTEAF	TRBJ1-1	TRBV19
ASSQGAGGSTGLAGADTQY	TRBJ2-3	TRBV4-2
ASSASSVSEQY	TRBJ2-7	TRBV9
ASTLREGDQPQH	TRBJ1-5	TRBV2
ASSRSGTLSYNEQF	TRBJ2-1	TRBV5-1
ASSSGTSGSETKF	TRBJ2-1	TRBV18
ASSSATTGKGGYT	TRBJ1-2	TRBV3-1/TRBV3-2
ASSPSGRVGEQF	TRBJ2-1	TRBV19
ASSSPRTASYEQY	TRBJ2-7	TRBV7-3
APLRGGELF	TRBJ2-2	TRBV11-3
ATSRGQGGGYT	TRBJ1-2	TRBV15
ASSSGTGREKLF	TRBJ1-4	TRBV13
ASSEYRGTEAF	TRBJ1-1	TRBV2
ATGLAGGRSYNEQF	TRBJ2-1	TRBV19
ATSREGRQRAGNTIY	TRBJ1-3	TRBV15
ASSPSGTGLYGYT	TRBJ1-2	TRBV18
ASSGQGAKETQY	TRBJ2-5	TRBV6-5
ASSFQGAQGYNEQF	TRBJ2-1	TRBV5-1
ATSDSDRGGNQPQH	TRBJ1-5	TRBV24-1
ASFTPGQGLGYT	TRBJ1-2	TRBV28
ASSPRATQTDTQY	TRBJ2-3	TRBV5-4
ASSGEARDTEAF	TRBJ1-1	TRBV11-2
ASSSGTGNTGELF	TRBJ2-2	TRBV7-3
ASSPQASNQPQH	TRBJ1-5	TRBV7-9
ASSPGGANYGYT	TRBJ1-2	TRBV5-1
ASSLVQREALD	TRBJ2-7	TRBV7-9
ASSSYDRGQETQY	TRBJ2-5	TRBV27
ASSPGLAGGTGSKNIQY	TRBJ2-4	TRBV5-1
ASSLEGQINEKLF	TRBJ1-4	TRBV5-1
ASRHRSDEQF	TRBJ2-1	TRBV6-5
ASSLDVRSVSPLH	TRBJ1-6	TRBV11-2
ASSEAPFLGEQY	TRBJ2-7	TRBV6-1
ASAGNSEKLF	TRBJ1-4	TRBV28
ASSLIAVGAANYGYT	TRBJ1-2	TRBV28
ASSVTGYGYT	TRBJ1-2	TRBV4-2
ASSFTGTLYSPLH	TRBJ1-6	TRBV6-2/TRBV6-3